The T cell receptor beta chain described here comes from a study of glioma-infiltrating T cells after dendritic cell vaccination. TCRdb's table, derived via immunoSEQ multiplex PCR, lists solely in-frame clones and lacks some. Of 99,000 or so clones in the sample, 90% were seen once. Time point defined: after dendritic cell vaccination, including at tumor progression/relapse. Patients had residual fresh-frozen tumor tissue and more than two years of survival data. This TCR came from a human donor with glioblastoma. Sequences were derived from blood, sampled after dendritic cell vaccination.

CDR3 nucleotide sequence: TGTGCCAGCAGCTCCCGGGACAGGGGTTCCTACGAGCAGTACTTC. It translates to CASSSRDRGSYEQYF. The J gene is TRBJ2-7, the V gene TRBV11-2; 10 nucleotides agree with TRBD1. V lost 4 bases, J lost 1 base, and 4 bases stayed unmatched. The CDR3 is 15 residues long. Germline lookup yields CDR1 SGHAT and CDR2 FQNNGV.